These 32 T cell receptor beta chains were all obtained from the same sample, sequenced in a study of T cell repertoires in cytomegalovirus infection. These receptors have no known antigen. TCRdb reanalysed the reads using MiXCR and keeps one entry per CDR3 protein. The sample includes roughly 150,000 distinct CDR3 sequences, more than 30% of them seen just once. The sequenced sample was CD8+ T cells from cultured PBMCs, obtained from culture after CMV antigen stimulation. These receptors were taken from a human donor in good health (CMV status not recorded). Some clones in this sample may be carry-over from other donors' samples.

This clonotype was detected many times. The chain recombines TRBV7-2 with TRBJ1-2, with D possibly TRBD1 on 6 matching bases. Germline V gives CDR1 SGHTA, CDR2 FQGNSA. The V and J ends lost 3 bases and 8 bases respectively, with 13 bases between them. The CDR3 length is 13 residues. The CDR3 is CASSLGQGFGYTF. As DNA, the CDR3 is TGTGCCAGCAGCTTGGGGCAGGGGTTCGGCTACACCTTC.

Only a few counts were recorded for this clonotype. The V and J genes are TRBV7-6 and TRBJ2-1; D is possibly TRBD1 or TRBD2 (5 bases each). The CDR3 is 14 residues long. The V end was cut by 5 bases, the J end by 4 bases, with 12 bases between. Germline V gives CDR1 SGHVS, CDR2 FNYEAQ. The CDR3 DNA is TGTGCCAGCAGCATAGGGGAGATTTACAATGAGCAGTTCTTC. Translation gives CASSIGEIYNEQFF.

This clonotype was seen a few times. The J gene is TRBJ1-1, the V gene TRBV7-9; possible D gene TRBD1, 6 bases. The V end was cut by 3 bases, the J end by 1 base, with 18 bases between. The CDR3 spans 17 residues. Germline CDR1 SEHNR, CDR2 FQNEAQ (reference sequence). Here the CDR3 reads CASSFITRGQTNTEAFF. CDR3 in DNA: TGTGCCAGCAGCTTTATCACCCGGGGACAAACGAACACTGAAGCTTTCTTT.

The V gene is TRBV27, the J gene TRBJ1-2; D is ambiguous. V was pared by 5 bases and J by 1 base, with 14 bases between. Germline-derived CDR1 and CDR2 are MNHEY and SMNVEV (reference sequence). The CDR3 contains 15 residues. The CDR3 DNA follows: TGTGCCAGCAGTCCCATTCGGACGATTAACTATGGCTACACCTTC. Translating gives CASSPIRTINYGYTF.

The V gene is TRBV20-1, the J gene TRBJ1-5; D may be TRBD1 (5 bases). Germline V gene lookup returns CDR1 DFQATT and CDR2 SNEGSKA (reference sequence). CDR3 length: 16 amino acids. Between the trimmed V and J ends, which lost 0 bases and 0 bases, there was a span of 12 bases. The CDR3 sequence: CSARDRYRTSNQPQHF. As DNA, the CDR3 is TGCAGTGCTAGAGATCGCTACAGGACTAGCAATCAGCCCCAGCATTTT.

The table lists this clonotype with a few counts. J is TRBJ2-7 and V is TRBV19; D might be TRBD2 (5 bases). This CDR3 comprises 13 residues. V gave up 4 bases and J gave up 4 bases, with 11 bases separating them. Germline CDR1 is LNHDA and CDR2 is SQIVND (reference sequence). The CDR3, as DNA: TGTGCCAGTAGTACCTCGGGGAGTTACGAGCAGTACTTC. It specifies CASSTSGSYEQYF.

For the CDR3, the DNA is TGTGCCAGCACCTGGGGGGGGAATGAGCAGTTCTTC. Protein product: CASTWGGNEQFF. The J gene is TRBJ2-1, the V gene TRBV5-4; 7 nucleotides align to TRBD2. V shed 6 bases, J shed 7 bases, and the junction held 4 bases outside the gene matches. There are 12 residues in the CDR3. The germline gives CDR1 SGHNT, CDR2 YYREEE (reference sequence).

The CDR3 reads CASSGRHSSNQPQHF. For the CDR3, the DNA is TGTGCCAGCAGTGGCCGACACTCTAGCAATCAGCCCCAGCATTTT. V usage is TRBV6-1 and J usage is TRBJ1-5; D not certain. Germline assignment: CDR1 MNHNS and CDR2 SASEGT. V was clipped by 4 bases and J by 0 bases, with 10 bases between them. CDR3 length: 15 amino acids.

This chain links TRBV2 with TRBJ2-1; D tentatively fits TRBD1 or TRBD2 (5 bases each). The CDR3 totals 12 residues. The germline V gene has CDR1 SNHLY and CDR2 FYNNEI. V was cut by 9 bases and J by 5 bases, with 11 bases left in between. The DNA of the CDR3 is TGTGCCAGGAGGGGAGTAAACAATGAGCAGTTCTTC. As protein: CARRGVNNEQFF.

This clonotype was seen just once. In DNA form, the CDR3 reads TGTGCCAGCAGTAGGGGGACAACTAATGAAAAACTGTTTTTT. Encoded protein: CASSRGTTNEKLFF. The rearrangement uses TRBV2 and TRBJ1-4; D might be TRBD1 (6 bases). The CDR3 is 14 amino acids. From germline, CDR1 is SNHLY and CDR2 FYNNEI. The ends were cut back, 5 bases at V and 0 bases at J, with 7 bases in the middle.

The CDR3 protein is CSATHLYGAEAFF. The CDR3, as DNA: TGCAGTGCCACTCACCTTTACGGGGCTGAAGCTTTCTTT. This chain joins TRBV20-1 and TRBJ1-1; D unresolved. The V gene's germline CDR1 is DFQATT and CDR2 SNEGSKA (reference sequence). V was cut by 6 bases and J by 6 bases, with 17 bases left in between. The CDR3 covers 13 residues.

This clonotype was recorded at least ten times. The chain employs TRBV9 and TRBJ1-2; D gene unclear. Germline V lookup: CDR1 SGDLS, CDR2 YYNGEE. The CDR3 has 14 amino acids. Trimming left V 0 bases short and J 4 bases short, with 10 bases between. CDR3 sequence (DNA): TGTGCCAGCAGCGTAGGGTCCGCCCCCTATGGCTACACCTTC. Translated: CASSVGSAPYGYTF.

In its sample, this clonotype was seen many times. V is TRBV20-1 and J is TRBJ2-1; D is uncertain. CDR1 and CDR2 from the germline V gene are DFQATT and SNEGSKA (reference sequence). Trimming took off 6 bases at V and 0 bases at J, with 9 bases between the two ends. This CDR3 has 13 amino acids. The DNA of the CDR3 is TGCAGTGCCCAATCCAGCTCCTACAATGAGCAGTTCTTC. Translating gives CSAQSSSYNEQFF.

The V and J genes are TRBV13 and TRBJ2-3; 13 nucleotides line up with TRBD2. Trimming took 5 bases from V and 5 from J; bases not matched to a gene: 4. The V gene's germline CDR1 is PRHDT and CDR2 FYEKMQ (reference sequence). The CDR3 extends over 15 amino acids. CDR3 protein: CASSPRTSGGDTQYF. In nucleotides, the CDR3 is TGTGCCAGCAGCCCGCGGACTAGCGGGGGAGATACGCAGTATTTT.

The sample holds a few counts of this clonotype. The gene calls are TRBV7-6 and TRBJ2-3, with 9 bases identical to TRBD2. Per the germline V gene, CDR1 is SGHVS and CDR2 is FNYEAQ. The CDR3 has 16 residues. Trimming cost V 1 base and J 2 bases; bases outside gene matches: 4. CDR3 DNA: TGTGCCAGCAGCTTAGAAGCGGGGGGAGACACAGATACGCAGTATTTT. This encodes CASSLEAGGDTDTQYF.

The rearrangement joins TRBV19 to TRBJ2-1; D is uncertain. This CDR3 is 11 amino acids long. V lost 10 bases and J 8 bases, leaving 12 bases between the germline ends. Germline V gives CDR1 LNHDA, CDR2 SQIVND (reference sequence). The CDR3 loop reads CATKENHEQFF. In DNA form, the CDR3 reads TGTGCCACCAAGGAAAATCATGAGCAGTTCTTC.

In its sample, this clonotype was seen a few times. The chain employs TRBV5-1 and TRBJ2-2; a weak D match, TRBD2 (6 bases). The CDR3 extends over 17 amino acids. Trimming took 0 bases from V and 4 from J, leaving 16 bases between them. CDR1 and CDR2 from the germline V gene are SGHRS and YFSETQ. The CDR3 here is CASSLAIRQGGTGELFF. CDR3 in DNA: TGCGCCAGCAGCTTGGCCATCAGGCAGGGAGGCACCGGGGAGCTGTTTTTT.

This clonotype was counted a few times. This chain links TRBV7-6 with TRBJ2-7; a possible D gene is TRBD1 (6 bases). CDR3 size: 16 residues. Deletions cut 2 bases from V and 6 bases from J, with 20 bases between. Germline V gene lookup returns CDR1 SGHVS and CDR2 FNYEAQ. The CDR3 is CASSLPYKQGSPEQYF. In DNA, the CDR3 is TGTGCCAGCAGCTTACCTTATAAACAGGGTAGTCCCGAGCAGTACTTC.

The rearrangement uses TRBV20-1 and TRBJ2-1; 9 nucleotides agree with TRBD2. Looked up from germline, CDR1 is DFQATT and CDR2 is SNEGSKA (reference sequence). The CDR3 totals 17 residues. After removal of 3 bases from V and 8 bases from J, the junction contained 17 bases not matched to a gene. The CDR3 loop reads CSASDPTGAGGPHEQFF. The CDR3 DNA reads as TGCAGTGCTAGCGACCCGACGGGGGCGGGGGGGCCTCATGAGCAGTTCTTC.

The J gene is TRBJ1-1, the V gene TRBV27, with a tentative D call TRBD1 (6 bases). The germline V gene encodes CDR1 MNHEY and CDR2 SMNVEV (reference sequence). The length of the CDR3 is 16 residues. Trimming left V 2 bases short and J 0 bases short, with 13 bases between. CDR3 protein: CASSLAGGAMNTEAFF. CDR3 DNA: TGTGCCAGCAGTTTAGCCGGGGGGGCCATGAACACTGAAGCTTTCTTT.

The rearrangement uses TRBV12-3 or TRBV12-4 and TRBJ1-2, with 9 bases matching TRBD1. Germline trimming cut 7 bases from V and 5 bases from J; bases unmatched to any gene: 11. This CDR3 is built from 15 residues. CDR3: CASTPGQGFLYGYTF. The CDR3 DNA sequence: TGTGCCAGCACCCCCGGACAGGGGTTTTTATATGGCTACACCTTC.

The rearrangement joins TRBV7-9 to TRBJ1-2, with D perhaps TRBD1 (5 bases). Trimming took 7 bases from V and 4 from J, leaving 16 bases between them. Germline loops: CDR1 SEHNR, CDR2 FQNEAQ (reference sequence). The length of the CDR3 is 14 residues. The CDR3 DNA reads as TGTGCCAGCACCTTGAAACAGGATATCTATGGCTACACCTTC. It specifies CASTLKQDIYGYTF.

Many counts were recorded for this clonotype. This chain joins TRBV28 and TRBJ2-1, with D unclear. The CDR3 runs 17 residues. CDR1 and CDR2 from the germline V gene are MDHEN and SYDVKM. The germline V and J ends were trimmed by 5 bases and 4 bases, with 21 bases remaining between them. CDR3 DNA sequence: TGTGCCAGCAGTCACCCTTTTCCCACGAAAAGATACAATGAGCAGTTCTTC. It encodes CASSHPFPTKRYNEQFF.

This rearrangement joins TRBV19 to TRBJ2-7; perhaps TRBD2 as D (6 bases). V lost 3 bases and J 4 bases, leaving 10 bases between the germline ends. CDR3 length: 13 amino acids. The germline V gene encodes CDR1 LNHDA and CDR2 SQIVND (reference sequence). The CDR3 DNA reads TGTGCCAGTAGTATCTACGGGGGTTACGAGCAGTACTTC. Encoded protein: CASSIYGGYEQYF.

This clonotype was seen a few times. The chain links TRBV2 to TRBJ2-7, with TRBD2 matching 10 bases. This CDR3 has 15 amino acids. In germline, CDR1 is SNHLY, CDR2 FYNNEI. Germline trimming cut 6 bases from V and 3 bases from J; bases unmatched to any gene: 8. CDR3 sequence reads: CASRASGGPYYEQYF. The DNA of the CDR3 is TGTGCCAGCAGGGCTAGCGGGGGACCCTACTACGAGCAGTACTTC.

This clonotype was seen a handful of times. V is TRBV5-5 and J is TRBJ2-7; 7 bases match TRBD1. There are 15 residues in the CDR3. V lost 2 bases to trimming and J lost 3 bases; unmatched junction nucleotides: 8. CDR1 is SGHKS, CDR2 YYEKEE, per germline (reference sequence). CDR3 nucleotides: TGTGCCAGCAGCTTCAACAGGGGTTGGAACTACGAGCAGTACTTC. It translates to CASSFNRGWNYEQYF.

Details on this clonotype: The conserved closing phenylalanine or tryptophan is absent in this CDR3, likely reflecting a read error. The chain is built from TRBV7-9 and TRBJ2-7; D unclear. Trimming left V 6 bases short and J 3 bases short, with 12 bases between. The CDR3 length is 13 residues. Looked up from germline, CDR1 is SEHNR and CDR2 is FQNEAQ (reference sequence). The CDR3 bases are TGTGCCAGCAGTCCGGAACTTGTCTACGAGCAGTACTCC. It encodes CASSPELVYEQYS.

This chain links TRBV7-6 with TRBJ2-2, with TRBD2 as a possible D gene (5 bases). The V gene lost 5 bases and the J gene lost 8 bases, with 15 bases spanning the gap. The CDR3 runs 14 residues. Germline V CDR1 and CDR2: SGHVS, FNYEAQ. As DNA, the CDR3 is TGTGCCAGCAGCAGGACTGTCCCAGCAGGGGAGCTGTTTTTT. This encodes CASSRTVPAGELFF.

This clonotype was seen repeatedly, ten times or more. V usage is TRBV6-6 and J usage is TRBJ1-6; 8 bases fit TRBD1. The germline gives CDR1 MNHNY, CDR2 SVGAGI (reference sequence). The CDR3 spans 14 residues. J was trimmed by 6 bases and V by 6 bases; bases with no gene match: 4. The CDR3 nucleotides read TGTGCCAGCAGGCCGGGACAGGTTAATTCACCCCTCCACTTT. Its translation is CASRPGQVNSPLHF.

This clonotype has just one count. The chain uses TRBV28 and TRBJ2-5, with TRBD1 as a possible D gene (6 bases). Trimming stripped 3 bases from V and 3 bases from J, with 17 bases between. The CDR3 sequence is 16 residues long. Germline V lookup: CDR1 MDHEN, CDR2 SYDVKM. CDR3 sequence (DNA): TGTGCCAGCAGTTTCTTCCTAAGGGGGATCGAAGAGACCCAGTACTTC. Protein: CASSFFLRGIEETQYF.

The CDR3 sequence: CSARDWASATYEQYF. In nucleotides, the CDR3 is TGCAGTGCTAGAGATTGGGCTAGCGCAACCTACGAGCAGTACTTC. This chain connects TRBV20-1 to TRBJ2-7; D may be TRBD2 (6 bases). Germline CDR1 reads DFQATT; CDR2 reads SNEGSKA (reference sequence). The CDR3 consists of 15 residues. The V and J ends lost 0 bases and 2 bases respectively, with 14 bases between them.

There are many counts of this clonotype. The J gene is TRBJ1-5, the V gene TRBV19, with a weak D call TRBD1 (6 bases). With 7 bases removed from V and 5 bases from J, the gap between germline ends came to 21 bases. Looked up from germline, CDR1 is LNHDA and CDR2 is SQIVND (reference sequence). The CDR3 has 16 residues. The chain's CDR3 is CASTPLGDRTYQPQHF. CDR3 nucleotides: TGTGCCAGTACTCCCCTGGGAGACAGGACTTATCAGCCCCAGCATTTT.